This T cell receptor beta chain was captured by sequencing in a study of cytomegalovirus exposure and HLA in healthy donors (dated by TCRdb to between 2016 and 2019). Background for the entire study: An earlier analysis of roughly 500 of the donors reported about 280 Gb of sequence data and approximately 120 million unique TCR beta sequences obtained from roughly 170 million T cells. About 320 gigabases of sequencing data and tens of millions of unique TCR sequences were included in an early release covering several hundred HLA-typed donors. The genetic ancestry cluster associated with self-reported Caucasian donors included around four fifths of the approximately 430 genotyped donors. The study aimed to test whether cataloging public T cell receptors could reveal signatures of past pathogen exposure. The study used immunosequencing to profile the T cell repertoires of 600 to 850 subjects and linked those repertoires to cytomegalovirus serostatus. In addition to the first cohort of 666 subjects, a separate validation cohort of 120 different subjects was used. High-throughput TCR immunosequencing, statistical association of individual TCRs with disease status, and machine learning were combined to predict cytomegalovirus infection status. In a later analysis, previously published TCR beta repertoires from 666 donors were re-analyzed and high-resolution HLA genotyping was added so that TCR occurrence patterns could be studied. The later analysis used no new phenotypic data to find candidate immune exposures, relying instead on TCR beta sequences and their occurrence across donors. An earlier analysis of 587 of the donors used high-throughput TCR beta sequencing to judge whether each TCR beta V gene segment behaved as functional or pseudogenic. Alongside the repertoire data, information on donor age, sex, ethnicity and CMV serostatus was compiled. A later genetic analysis used genome-wide SNP genotypes for about three fifths of the 666 donors, treating that subset as a discovery cohort. Every repertoire in the discovery cohort had been generated on one and the same sequencing platform. Both class I and class II loci were covered by HLA typing, at four-digit resolution. Typing coverage differed by locus: A, B, C, DRB1 and DQB1 were typed in about 620-640 donors, DQA1 in approximately 520, DPA1 in some 570, and DPB1 in about 450. Four to six DR-DQ haplotypes were handled as single units for association and clustering, since linkage in the cohort was strong. Among over 350 genotyped donors of the cohort, an average of around 240,000 unique TCR beta nucleotide sequences were sequenced per donor, roughly 20% of them non-productive. Results and caveats for the whole study, not just this receptor: A further reported finding was that TCR beta sequences accurately predicted the HLA-A and HLA-B alleles for most subjects in the first cohort. In a later genetic analysis, a missense DCLRE1C variant was associated with V-gene and J-gene trimming of TCR beta chains, and the association was replicated in an independent cohort. Three of the identified cytomegalovirus-associated TCR beta chains were confirmed in vitro to be specific for cytomegalovirus antigens. A later analysis found that most CMV-associated TCR beta chains appeared HLA-restricted, with HLA associations seemingly driven largely by CMV exposure. Compared with the 666-donor mean, donors in an Asian-associated ancestry cluster had fewer N-insertions in productive TCRs, according to a later genetic analysis. In a later analysis, HLA-associated TCR beta chains showed more clonal expansion and lower generation probabilities than non-associated chains that were equally common. While some public TCRs were present in many individuals, most TCR sequences turned up only very rarely across donors. In a later analysis, 16,951 TCR beta sequences were associated with specific HLA alleles at a false discovery rate of 0.05. A later analysis found that TCR association rates varied across HLA loci, with DRB1 alleles showing the most associated TCRs and HLA-C alleles the fewest. Presence/absence analyses assumed roughly uniform sequencing depth across donors, an assumption that may not hold. The authors suggested that the approach could potentially be generalized to other disease states and immunological phenotypes. The cohort was sequenced for TCR beta chains only, and without alpha or paired-chain data the features that could be detected were limited. For the cohort, immune exposure information was limited to CMV serostatus. A total of 150 to 200 TCR beta chains were listed by the study as associated with cytomegalovirus. Some IMGT-functional V segments, including TRBV6-2 and TRBV6-3, could not be told apart with the 87-base-pair reads, so those segments were excluded. A cluster of highly shared sequence variants was judged likely to be a technical artifact of the sequencing pipeline. Over 15 rarely observed V segments, including chromosome 9 orphons, were excluded from the earlier analysis of about 600 of the donors because counts were too low. In both the original and validation cohorts, the classifier was reported to diagnose cytomegalovirus status with high specificity and sensitivity. Assigning TCR associations to individual alleles was difficult when HLA alleles, especially DR and DQ, strongly co-occurred. HLA typing was unavailable for some donors at each locus, so association tests used only the typed subset. In an earlier analysis of approximately 590 of the donors, most TCR beta V segments appeared in productive rearrangements about 87% or about 30% of the time, broadly matching IMGT annotations. Correlated functional status among segregating V segments might be attributable to linkage disequilibrium, but an unknown experimental factor could not be ruled out. In a later analysis, several top co-occurrence clusters were reported to appear linked to parvovirus B19, influenza, CMV and Epstein-Barr virus.

Unmatched junction bases come to 3, with V trimmed by 0 bases and J by 2 bases. Reading the germline V gene gives CDR1 ENHRY and CDR2 SYGVKD. Including cysteine and phenylalanine, the CDR3 has 17 amino acids. Just the 51-base CDR3 DNA is kept, in frame starting at base 1. In total, approximately 700 healthy bone marrow donors made up the cohort. At the time of sampling, all cohort members were nominally healthy, though unrecorded immune exposures were likely present. The donor was CMV seropositive and belonged to the group of 250 to 300 seropositive cohort members. A peripheral blood sample was collected from each donor, and TCR beta sequencing was performed on peripheral blood mononuclear cells. Genomic DNA extraction from the blood cell samples was performed with the Qiagen DNeasy Blood Extraction Kit. With regard to this clone: Its antigen remains unidentified. No quality values exist for individual bases; no much larger clone is one base distant.

The library was made by the immunoSEQ multiplex PCR assay. The multiplex PCR relied on a mix of 60 forward primers for TCR Vbeta segments and 13 reverse primers for TCR Jbeta segments. The CDR3 region of rearranged TCR beta genes was amplified from genomic DNA with a multiplex PCR assay. The amplified TCR beta libraries were sequenced on the Illumina HiSeq System as 87-base-pair reads. Per the authors' processing: In a later analysis, some 80 million unique TCR beta chains were counted across the 500 to 850 repertoires, and around 10 million of these chains were shared by at least two donors. Raw reads were error-corrected and collapsed into unique sequences with a nearest-neighbor algorithm that merged closely related sequences to remove PCR and sequencing errors. CDR3 sequences were aligned to IMGT reference sequences to assign V, D and J gene segments. For a sequence to be retained, at least a six-nucleotide match to both a V gene segment and a J gene segment was required. A rearrangement counted as productive if the CDR3 had no stop codons and remained in frame with V and J, and every other rearrangement counted as non-productive. Following IMGT convention, CDR3 was defined as the stretch from the second conserved V-encoded cysteine up to the conserved J-encoded phenylalanine. The earlier analysis of approximately 500 of the donors excluded sequences that lacked an unambiguous match to a single V gene segment. An earlier analysis of 587 of the donors classified V segments as functional when productive rearrangements were above 56.7% and as segregating when the standard deviation between donors was above 5%. A statistical classification framework was built for diagnosing cytomegalovirus status from the catalog of TCR beta chain sequences. V and J gene assignment, in a later analysis, came from comparing TCR nucleotide sequences with IMGT/GENE-DB human TR gene sequences. In a later analysis, CDR3 sequences and most-parsimonious VDJ recombination scenarios were assigned using the TCRdist pipeline. In a later analysis, every TCR beta chain was defined by the combination of its CDR3 amino acid sequence and its V-gene family, and reads without a unique V-gene family were dropped. In a later analysis, 450 to 600 highly shared, low-generation-probability nucleotide sequences were removed to address suspected cross-contamination and a sequencing artifact. A later analysis calculated a clonal expansion index for each public chain from normalized within-repertoire ranks of inferred template counts. In a later analysis, generation probabilities were computed with a VDJ recombination model fitted to out-of-frame rearrangements, and the resulting probabilities were checked against IGoR. In a later analysis, TCR-TCR, TCR-HLA and TCR-CMV co-occurrence was scored with hypergeometric tests, and a repertoire-size bias correction was applied to TCR pairs. In a later analysis, false discovery rates were estimated by permuting HLA or CMV assignments 20 times. In a later analysis, co-occurring TCRs were grouped using DBSCAN, with TCRdist sequence similarity added in when clustering inside HLA-allele-positive subsets. Repertoires with fewer than 30,000 or more than 120,000 public chains were left out of co-occurrence clustering, as were about 5 repertoires with anomalous nucleotide sharing. TCRdb provides this immuneACCESS table in a form limited to in-frame rearrangements. Some clones are lacking; in checked studies, under half of them reflect an unresolved V gene, and why the rest are absent is not known. V and J calls and clone size are given by that table; D and trimming were obtained from the DNA. The sample table records more than 85,000 clones; approximately 68% of these occur just once. In total, the top ten clones hold about 4.9% of the sample.

The chain is assembled from TRBV10-3 and TRBJ2-5, with 13 central nucleotides matching TRBD2. Specimen: PBMCs. The origin of this receptor is a woman under 30 in good health and CMV-seropositive. The CDR3: CAISESLLAGGQETQYF. DNA sequence: TGTGCCATCAGTGAGTCGTTACTAGCGGGAGGGCAAGAGACCCAGTACTTC.